This T cell receptor (beta chain) was captured in a study of cytomegalovirus exposure and HLA in healthy donors. 60 Vbeta and 13 Jbeta primers were used in PCR. Clones were read by immunoSEQ multiplex PCR, and TCRdb kept only the in-frame ones, dropping some. This sample carries 97,000 or so clones, nearly 65% of them seen once, and the ten largest clones take about 4.3%. This donor's file did not include a recorded CMV serostatus. The V end lost 2 bases, the J end lost 4 bases, and 12 bases lay between the germline ends. The CDR3 runs 15 residues. Germline CDR1 reads SNHLY; CDR2 reads FYNNEI. The V gene is TRBV2, the J gene TRBJ1-5, with D possibly being TRBD1 (5 bases). The receptor comes from a human donor in good health. Sequencing was performed on PBMCs. The CDR3 here is CASSEWQGENQPQHF. DNA for the CDR3: TGTGCCAGCAGTGAATGGCAGGGCGAGAATCAGCCCCAGCATTTT.